This T cell receptor beta chain appears in the sequencing data of a study of cytomegalovirus exposure and HLA in healthy donors. Study-level background: Early on, a data release was issued that held roughly 80 million unique TCRs from HLA-typed donors.

Study-level findings and limits: According to a later analysis, most TCR beta chains associated with CMV appeared HLA-restricted.

On this clone: Its antigen remains unknown.

With 5 bases clipped from V and 8 bases from J, the junction kept 14 bases outside the gene matches. In germline, CDR1 is SGHTA, CDR2 FQGNSA. The CDR3 has 17 amino acids. PCR was performed using 60 Vbeta and 13 Jbeta primers. Clones were sequenced by immunoSEQ multiplex PCR, and TCRdb holds only the in-frame ones, with some missing. Recorded for this sample: about 60,000 clones. Nominally healthy donors provided the samples, though records likely missed some immune exposures. The source is a man aged 50-60 years in good health and CMV-seropositive. The sequenced sample was PBMCs. The chain uses TRBV7-2 and TRBJ2-1, with TRBD2 matching 11 bases. Here the CDR3 DNA reads TGTGCCAGCAGCCTCCATAGCCCTAGCGGGAGGCTAGATGAGCAGTTCTTC. Translation gives CASSLHSPSGRLDEQFF.